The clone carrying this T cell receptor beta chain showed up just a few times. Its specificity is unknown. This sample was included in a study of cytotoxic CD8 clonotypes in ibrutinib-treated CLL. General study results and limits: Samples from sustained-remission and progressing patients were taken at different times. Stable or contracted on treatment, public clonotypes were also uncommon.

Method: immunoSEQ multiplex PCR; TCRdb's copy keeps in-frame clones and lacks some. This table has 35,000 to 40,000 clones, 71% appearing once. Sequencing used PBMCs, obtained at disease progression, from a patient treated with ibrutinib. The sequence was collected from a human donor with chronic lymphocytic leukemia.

The chain's CDR3 is CASREGNSPLHF. Here the CDR3 DNA reads TGTGCCAGCAGGGAGGGCAATTCACCCCTCCACTTT. The V call is TRBV7-9, the J call TRBJ1-6; no definite D call. From germline, CDR1 is SEHNR and CDR2 FQNEAQ (reference sequence). Deletions cut 6 bases from V and 7 bases from J, with 7 bases between. The CDR3 is 12 residues long. Combining the CDR3 with reference TRBV7-9 and TRBJ1-6 gives the whole variable domain DTGVSQNPRHKITKRGQNVTFRCDPISEHNRLYWYRQTLGQGPEFLTYFQNEAQLEKSRLLSDRFSAERPKGSFSTLEIQRTEQGDSAMYLCASREGNSPLHFGNGTRLTVT.